This TCR beta chain was recorded in a study of CD8+CD57+ T cells in acquired aplastic anemia. Patients included in sequencing had previously demonstrated CD8+CD57+ cell expansion by flow cytometry. Severe acquired aplastic anemia was present in every patient. This clonotype was picked up many times. Genomic DNA constituted the template upon which TCR beta VDJ and CDR3 profiling was performed. TCRdb re-called the reads with MiXCR, one entry per CDR3 protein. Here the sample spans about half a million distinct CDR3 sequences, around 32% being singletons. Germline CDR1 is LNHDA and CDR2 is SQIVND (reference sequence). CDR3 length: 14 residues. The ends lost 4 bases at V and 3 bases at J; junction bases unmatched: 2.

The receptor comes from a human donor with aplastic anemia. V gene TRBV19 combines with J gene TRBJ2-7; 11 positions agree with TRBD1. The sequenced sample consisted of sorted CD4+, CD8+, or CD8+CD57+ T cells (not recorded which) from PBMCs. The chain's CDR3 is CASSTGTGGYEQYF. In nucleotides, the CDR3 is TGTGCCAGTAGTACCGGGACAGGGGGCTACGAGCAGTACTTC.